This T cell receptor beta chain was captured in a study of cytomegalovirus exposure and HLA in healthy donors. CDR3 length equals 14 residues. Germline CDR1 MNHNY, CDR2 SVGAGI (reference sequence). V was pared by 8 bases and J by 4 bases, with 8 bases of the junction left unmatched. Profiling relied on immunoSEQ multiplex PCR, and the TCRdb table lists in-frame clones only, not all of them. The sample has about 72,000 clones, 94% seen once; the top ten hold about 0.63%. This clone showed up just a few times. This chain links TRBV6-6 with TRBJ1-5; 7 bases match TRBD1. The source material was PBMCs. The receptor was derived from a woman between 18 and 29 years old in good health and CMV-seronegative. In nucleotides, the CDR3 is TGTGCCAGCGACAGAGGGGGCGGGAATCAGCCCCAGCATTTT. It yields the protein CASDRGGGNQPQHF.